The 30 T cell receptor beta chains reported below all come from one sample, sequenced in a study of CD8 T cells in Susac syndrome (dated by TCRdb to about 2019). The library relied on the immunoSEQ multiplex PCR assay. RNA was extracted with the RNeasy kit and roughly 0.5 to 1 ug was reverse transcribed using random hexamers. The raw public reads went through TCRdb reprocessing: fastp at Q25, MiXCR clone calling, in-frame beta chains kept. Rows with one shared CDR3 protein collapse into an entry with the most common genes and DNA. The sample data list 180,000 or so distinct CDR3 sequences, and around 94% of these were observed just once. The ten largest clones take up over 0.12% of the sample. The sequenced material came from CD4+ T cells from PBMCs. These receptors all stem from a human donor in good health.

This chain joins TRBV20-1 and TRBJ2-5; D not certain. Per germline, CDR1 DFQATT and CDR2 SNEGSKA (reference sequence). The germline V and J ends were trimmed by 1 base and 5 bases, with 5 bases remaining between them. This CDR3 region has 11 residues. The CDR3 loop is CSARVYETQYF. For the CDR3, the DNA is TGCAGTGCTAGAGTATACGAGACCCAGTACTTC.

The rearrangement uses TRBV7-8 and TRBJ2-5; no reliable D call. Germline CDR1 SGHVS, CDR2 FQNEAQ. The CDR3 has 13 amino acids. The V gene lost 5 bases and the J gene lost 4 bases, with 11 bases spanning the gap. Written as DNA, the CDR3 is TGTGCCAGCAGCCCCCAGTTTGCAGAGACCCAGTACTTC. Its protein is CASSPQFAETQYF.

The V gene is TRBV25-1, the J gene TRBJ2-7, with D possibly matching TRBD1 (6 bases). The CDR3 totals 13 residues. Trimming left V 4 bases short and J 2 bases short, with 9 bases between. Germline-derived CDR1 and CDR2 are MGHDK and SYGVNS. The DNA of the CDR3 is TGTGCCAGCAGTGCCAGGACAGCCTACGAGCAGTACTTC. Encoded protein: CASSARTAYEQYF.

This chain uses TRBV29-1 with TRBJ2-3, with D hard to call. Germline loops: CDR1 SQVTM, CDR2 ANQGSEA. V was clipped by 3 bases and J by 0 bases, with 4 bases between them. This CDR3 has 12 amino acids. CDR3 in DNA: TGCAGCGTTGAGCCTAGCACAGATACGCAGTATTTT. Encoded protein: CSVEPSTDTQYF.

The rearrangement links TRBV16 to TRBJ2-7, with a weak D call TRBD1 (5 bases). The germline gives CDR1 KGHSY, CDR2 FQNENV. The CDR3 has 13 residues. The V and J ends lost 4 bases and 6 bases respectively, with 13 bases between them. CDR3 nucleotides: TGTGCCAGCAGCCCCCAGACAGTATCCGAGCAGTACTTC. This codes for CASSPQTVSEQYF.

V usage is TRBV2 and J usage is TRBJ1-1; TRBD1 is a possible D gene (5 bases). Germline V gives CDR1 SNHLY, CDR2 FYNNEI. The CDR3 covers 12 residues. The V gene lost 3 bases and the J gene lost 6 bases, with 8 bases spanning the gap. DNA for the CDR3: TGTGCCAGCAGTGATGCGGGGGCTGAAGCTTTCTTT. Residues: CASSDAGAEAFF.

The J gene is TRBJ2-7, the V gene TRBV27; TRBD1 is a possible D gene (6 bases). CDR1 and CDR2 (germline): MNHEY, SMNVEV (reference sequence). The CDR3 length is 14 residues. Trimming removed 6 bases at V and 6 bases at J, with 18 bases between. The CDR3 DNA reads TGTGCCAGCAGGGACAGCCCATCTTTTGGCGAGCAGTACTTC. Protein: CASRDSPSFGEQYF.

V usage is TRBV6-2 or TRBV6-3 and J usage is TRBJ2-1, with 8 bases fitting TRBD1. Looked up from germline, CDR1 is MNHEY and CDR2 is SVGEGT. J was trimmed by 10 bases and V by 10 bases; bases with no gene match: 6. The CDR3 totals 11 residues. The CDR3 is CATGQGIEQFF. The CDR3 DNA reads as TGTGCCACAGGACAGGGAATCGAGCAGTTCTTC.

The V call is TRBV6-2 or TRBV6-3, the J call TRBJ2-1; the match to TRBD2 covers 7 bases. CDR1 and CDR2 (germline): MNHEY, SVGEGT. There are 16 residues in the CDR3. V was pared by 6 bases and J by 4 bases, with 12 bases of the junction left unmatched. CDR3 in amino acids: CASSPPGSGVYNEQFF. For the CDR3, the DNA is TGTGCCAGCAGCCCCCCGGGGAGCGGGGTTTACAATGAGCAGTTCTTC.

The V gene is TRBV9, the J gene TRBJ2-5; perhaps TRBD2 as D (7 bases). The germline CDR1 and CDR2 sequences are SGDLS and YYNGEE. This CDR3 has 11 amino acids. CDR3 protein: CANEGGGAQYF. DNA for the CDR3: TGTGCGAACGAAGGGGGAGGGGCCCAGTACTTC.

This clonotype came up once. The chain employs TRBV15 and TRBJ2-1; the match to TRBD2 covers 9 bases. The CDR3 runs to 14 residues. The trim removed 6 bases at V and 6 bases at J, leaving 6 bases unmatched. Looked up from germline, CDR1 is LNHNV and CDR2 is YYDKDF (reference sequence). CDR3 region: CATRFAGGLNEQFF. The CDR3 DNA reads TGTGCCACCAGGTTCGCGGGGGGGCTCAATGAGCAGTTCTTC. Looking up the rest from reference TRBV15 and TRBJ2-1 gives the full variable domain: DAMVIQNPRYQVTQFGKPVTLSCSQTLNHNVMYWYQQKSSQAPKLLFHYYDKDFNNEADTPDNFQSRRPNTSFCFLDIRSPGLGDTAMYLCATRFAGGLNEQFFGPGTRLTVL.

V usage is TRBV7-9 and J usage is TRBJ1-6; D call uncertain. The germline V gene encodes CDR1 SEHNR and CDR2 FQNEAQ (reference sequence). V lost 0 bases to trimming and J lost 11 bases, with 8 bases between them. The CDR3 contains 13 residues. CDR3 DNA sequence: TGTGCCAGCAGCTTAGCTGCGACCGCACCCCTCCACTTT. Residues: CASSLAATAPLHF.

The gene calls are TRBV10-3 and TRBJ1-1; possible D gene TRBD1, 5 bases. Trimming stripped 7 bases from V and 0 bases from J, with 9 bases between. From germline, CDR1 is ENHRY and CDR2 SYGVKD. The CDR3 sequence is 13 residues long. The CDR3 region is CAITTGLNTEAFF. The CDR3 coding sequence is TGTGCCATCACTACGGGGCTGAACACTGAAGCTTTCTTT.

J is TRBJ1-5 and V is TRBV6-6, with D perhaps TRBD1 (6 bases). This CDR3 is 15 amino acids long. Germline-derived CDR1 and CDR2 are MNHNY and SVGAGI (reference sequence). Trimming cost V 6 bases and J 7 bases, with 19 bases left between them. CDR3 DNA sequence: TGTGCCAGCAGGTTGACGGGGGGCGCGCACCAGCCCCAGCATTTT. Its protein is CASRLTGGAHQPQHF.

This sequence joins TRBV18 and TRBJ2-3; D is unresolved. The V gene's germline CDR1 is KGHSH and CDR2 LQKENI. V was pared by 3 bases and J by 6 bases, with 16 bases between. This CDR3 contains 15 residues. This chain's CDR3 is CASSPDDFSADTQYF. Written as DNA, the CDR3 is TGTGCCAGCTCACCTGACGATTTTAGTGCCGATACGCAGTATTTT.

This clonotype occurred once. J is TRBJ1-2 and V is TRBV29-1; unclear D gene. Germline lookup yields CDR1 SQVTM and CDR2 ANQGSEA. The CDR3 has 13 residues. The ends were cut back, 3 bases at V and 6 bases at J, with 14 bases in the middle. CDR3 residues: CSVDPGNKDGYTF. The CDR3, as DNA: TGCAGCGTTGATCCTGGGAATAAGGATGGCTACACCTTC.

This clonotype was observed a single time. The J gene is TRBJ2-1, the V gene TRBV4-3; D is unclear. V was shortened by 3 bases and J by 9 bases, with 12 bases between the two germline ends. This CDR3 contains 13 residues. In germline, CDR1 is LGHNA, CDR2 YSLEER. CDR3 sequence (DNA): TGCGCCAGCAGCCATACAGCTAAGGGTGAGCAGTTCTTC. This sequence encodes CASSHTAKGEQFF.

This chain links TRBV25-1 with TRBJ1-3; D may be TRBD1 (6 bases). The CDR3 is 15 residues long. CDR1 is MGHDK, CDR2 SYGVNS, per germline. The V gene lost 3 bases and the J gene lost 0 bases, with 9 bases spanning the gap. The CDR3 coding sequence is TGTGCCAGCAGTGATACAGGGAGCTCTGGAAACACCATATATTTT. It encodes CASSDTGSSGNTIYF.

The chain carries TRBV19 and TRBJ1-4; possible D gene TRBD1, 5 bases. The germline V gene has CDR1 LNHDA and CDR2 SQIVND (reference sequence). The CDR3 length is 14 residues. Trimming stripped 4 bases from V and 3 bases from J, with 9 bases between. The CDR3 is CASSKGMANEKLFF. DNA for the CDR3: TGTGCCAGTAGTAAGGGGATGGCTAATGAAAAACTGTTTTTT.

This rearrangement joins TRBV20-1 to TRBJ2-3; possibly TRBD2 for D (6 bases). Germline V gives CDR1 DFQATT, CDR2 SNEGSKA (reference sequence). The V end was cut by 6 bases, the J end by 5 bases, with 12 bases between. The CDR3 runs to 12 residues. The chain's CDR3 is CSAGSREDTQYF. The CDR3, as DNA: TGCAGTGCCGGGAGTCGGGAAGATACGCAGTATTTT.

V usage is TRBV6-5 and J usage is TRBJ1-5, with D uncertain. V lost 5 bases to trimming and J lost 5 bases, with 10 bases between them. The CDR3 is 13 amino acids. Per the germline V gene, CDR1 is MNHEY and CDR2 is SVGAGI. The CDR3 loop is CASSLQQHQPQHF. CDR3 coding DNA: TGTGCCAGCAGTCTCCAGCAGCATCAGCCCCAGCATTTT.

V usage is TRBV11-2 and J usage is TRBJ1-1; D not resolved. Germline V gene data show CDR1 as SGHAT and CDR2 as FQNNGV. The CDR3 is 12 amino acids. The V end lost 8 bases, the J end lost 6 bases, and 13 bases lay between the germline ends. The CDR3 loop reads CASRGYLAEAFF. The CDR3 region has the DNA TGTGCCAGCCGCGGGTACCTCGCTGAAGCTTTCTTT.

The chain carries TRBV5-1 and TRBJ2-5; D uncertain. The V and J ends lost 3 bases and 5 bases respectively, with 14 bases between them. Germline V CDR1 and CDR2: SGHRS, YFSETQ. This CDR3 is 14 amino acids long. The CDR3 here is CASSSNAARETQYF. For the CDR3, the DNA is TGCGCCAGCAGCTCAAACGCCGCAAGGGAGACCCAGTACTTC.

V is TRBV19 and J is TRBJ2-5, with D possibly being TRBD2 (6 bases). From germline, CDR1 is LNHDA and CDR2 SQIVND (reference sequence). Trimming cost V 3 bases and J 1 base, with 12 bases left between them. CDR3 length: 15 residues. In DNA, the CDR3 is TGTGCCAGTAGTATTAGGAGGGATTTCCAAGAGACCCAGTACTTC. Translation: CASSIRRDFQETQYF.

This chain uses TRBV11-2 with TRBJ1-2; D remains unclear. CDR3 length: 15 residues. V dropped 5 bases and J dropped 4 bases, with 17 bases sitting between them. Germline V gives CDR1 SGHAT, CDR2 FQNNGV. CDR3 amino acids: CASSPSLDGRYGYTF. In DNA, the CDR3 is TGTGCCAGCAGCCCGTCCCTCGACGGCCGCTATGGCTACACCTTC.

This clonotype was found once. The rearrangement uses TRBV2 and TRBJ2-5; a weak D match, TRBD2 (6 bases). The CDR3 has 12 amino acids. V lost 6 bases and J 5 bases, leaving 10 bases between the germline ends. The germline CDR1 and CDR2 sequences are SNHLY and FYNNEI. CDR3 residues: CASRGGSETQYF. The CDR3 nucleotides read TGTGCCAGCAGGGGGGGATCCGAGACCCAGTACTTC.

V is TRBV27 and J is TRBJ1-5; 9 bases line up with TRBD1. CDR3 length: 15 residues. The V gene's germline CDR1 is MNHEY and CDR2 SMNVEV (reference sequence). After removal of 5 bases from V and 6 bases from J, the junction contained 8 bases not matched to a gene. Written as DNA, the CDR3 is TGTGCCAGCAGTCTGCTGGGACAGGGTATTCAGCCCCAGCATTTT. Protein product: CASSLLGQGIQPQHF.

This sequence joins TRBV6-5 and TRBJ1-1; TRBD1 aligns across 7 bases. Germline assignment: CDR1 MNHEY and CDR2 SVGAGI. This CDR3 has 15 amino acids. Trimming cost V 6 bases and J 0 bases; bases outside gene matches: 7. The CDR3 DNA reads as TGTGCCAGCAGCCGCCGGGACAGCTTGAACACTGAAGCTTTCTTT. Translated, it gives CASSRRDSLNTEAFF.

The V call is TRBV5-1, the J call TRBJ1-2; D gene unclear. The germline V and J ends were trimmed by 1 base and 8 bases, with 12 bases remaining between them. The CDR3 runs to 13 residues. CDR1 SGHRS and CDR2 YFSETQ come from the germline V gene. CDR3 in amino acids: CASSLLREQGYTF. Written as DNA, the CDR3 is TGCGCCAGCAGCTTGCTCCGTGAGCAGGGCTACACCTTC.

This chain uses TRBV3-1 with TRBJ1-2, with 7 bases fitting TRBD1. The CDR3 covers 11 residues. Germline lookup yields CDR1 LGHDT and CDR2 YNNKEL (reference sequence). Germline trimming cut 6 bases from V and 7 bases from J; bases unmatched to any gene: 2. Written as DNA, the CDR3 is TGTGCCAGCAGTCAGGGGGTTGGCTACACCTTC. Amino acid sequence: CASSQGVGYTF.